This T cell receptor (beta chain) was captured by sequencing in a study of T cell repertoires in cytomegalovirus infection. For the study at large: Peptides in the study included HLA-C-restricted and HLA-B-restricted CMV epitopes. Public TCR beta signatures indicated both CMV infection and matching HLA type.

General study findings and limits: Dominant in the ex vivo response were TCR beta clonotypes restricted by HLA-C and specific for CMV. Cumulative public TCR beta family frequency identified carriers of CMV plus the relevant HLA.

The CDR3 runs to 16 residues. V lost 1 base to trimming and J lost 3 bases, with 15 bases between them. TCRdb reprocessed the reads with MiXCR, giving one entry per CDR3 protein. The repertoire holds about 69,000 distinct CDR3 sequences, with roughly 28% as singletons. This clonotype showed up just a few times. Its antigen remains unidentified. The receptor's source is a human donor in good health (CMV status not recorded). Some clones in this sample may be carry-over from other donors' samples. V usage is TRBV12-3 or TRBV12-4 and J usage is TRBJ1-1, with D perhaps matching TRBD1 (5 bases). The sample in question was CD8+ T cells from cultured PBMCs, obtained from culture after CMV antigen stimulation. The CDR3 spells CASSLGGDGRDTEAFF. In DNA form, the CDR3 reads TGTGCCAGCAGTTTAGGGGGGGACGGTCGGGACACTGAAGCTTTCTTT.